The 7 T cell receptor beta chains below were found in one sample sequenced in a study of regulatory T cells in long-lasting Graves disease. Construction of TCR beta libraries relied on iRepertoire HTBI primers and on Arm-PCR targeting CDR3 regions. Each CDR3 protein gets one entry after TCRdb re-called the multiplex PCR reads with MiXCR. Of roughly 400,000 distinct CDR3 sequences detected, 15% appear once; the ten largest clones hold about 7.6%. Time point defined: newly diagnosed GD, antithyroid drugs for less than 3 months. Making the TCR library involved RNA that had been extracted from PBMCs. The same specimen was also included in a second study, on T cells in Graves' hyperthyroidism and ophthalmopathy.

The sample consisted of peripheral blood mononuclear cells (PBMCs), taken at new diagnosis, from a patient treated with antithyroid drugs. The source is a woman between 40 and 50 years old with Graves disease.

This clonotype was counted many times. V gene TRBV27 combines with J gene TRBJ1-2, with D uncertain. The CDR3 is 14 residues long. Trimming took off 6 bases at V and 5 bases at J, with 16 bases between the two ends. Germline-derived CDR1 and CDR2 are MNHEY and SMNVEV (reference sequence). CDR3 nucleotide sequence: TGTGCCAGCAGCCCGGGAGGGCTGAATTATGGCTACACCTTC. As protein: CASSPGGLNYGYTF.

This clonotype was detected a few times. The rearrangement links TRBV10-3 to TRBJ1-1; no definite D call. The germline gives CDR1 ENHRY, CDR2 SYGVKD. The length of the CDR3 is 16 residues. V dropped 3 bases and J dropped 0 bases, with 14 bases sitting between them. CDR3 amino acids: CAISDRVGGLNTEAFF. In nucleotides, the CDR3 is TGTGCCATCAGTGATAGGGTAGGTGGATTGAACACTGAAGCTTTCTTT.

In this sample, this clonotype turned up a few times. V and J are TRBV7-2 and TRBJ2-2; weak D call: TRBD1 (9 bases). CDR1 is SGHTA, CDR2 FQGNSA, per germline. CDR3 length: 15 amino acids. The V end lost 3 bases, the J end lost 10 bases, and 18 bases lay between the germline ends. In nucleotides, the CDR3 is TGTGCCAGCAGCTTCGGGACAGGGACTAGAGAGGAGCTGTTTTTT. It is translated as CASSFGTGTREELFF. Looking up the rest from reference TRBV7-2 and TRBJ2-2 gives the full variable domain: GAGVSQSPSNKVTEKGKDVELRCDPISGHTALYWYRQSLGQGLEFLIYFQGNSAPDKSGLPSDRFSAERTGGSVSTLTIQRTQQEDSAVYLCASSFGTGTREELFFGEGSRLTVL.

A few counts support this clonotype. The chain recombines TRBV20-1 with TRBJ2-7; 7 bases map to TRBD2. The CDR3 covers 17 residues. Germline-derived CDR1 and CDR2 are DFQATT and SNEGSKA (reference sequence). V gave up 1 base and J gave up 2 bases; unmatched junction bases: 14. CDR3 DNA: TGCAGTGCTAGAGGGCGGGGACTACTTTCGTCCCCCTACGAGCAGTACTTC. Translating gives CSARGRGLLSSPYEQYF.

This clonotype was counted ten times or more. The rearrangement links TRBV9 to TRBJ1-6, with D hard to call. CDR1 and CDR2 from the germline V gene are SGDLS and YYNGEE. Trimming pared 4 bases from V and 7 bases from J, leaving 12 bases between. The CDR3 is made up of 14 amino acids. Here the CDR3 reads CASSPRTANSPLHF. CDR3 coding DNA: TGTGCCAGCAGCCCTCGGACGGCCAATTCACCCCTCCACTTT.

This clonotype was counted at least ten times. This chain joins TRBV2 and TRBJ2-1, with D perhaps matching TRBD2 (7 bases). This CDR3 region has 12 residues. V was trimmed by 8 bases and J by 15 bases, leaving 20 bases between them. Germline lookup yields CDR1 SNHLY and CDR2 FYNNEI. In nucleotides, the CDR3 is TGTGCCAGCTCGAACACGAGGGGGGAGGGGTTCTTC. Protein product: CASSNTRGEGFF.

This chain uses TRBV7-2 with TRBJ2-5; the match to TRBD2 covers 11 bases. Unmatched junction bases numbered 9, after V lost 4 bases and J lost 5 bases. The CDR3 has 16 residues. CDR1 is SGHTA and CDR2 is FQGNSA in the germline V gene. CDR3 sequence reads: CASSSTSGSIGETQYF. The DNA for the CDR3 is TGTGCCAGCAGCTCCACTAGCGGGAGTATCGGGGAGACCCAGTACTTC.